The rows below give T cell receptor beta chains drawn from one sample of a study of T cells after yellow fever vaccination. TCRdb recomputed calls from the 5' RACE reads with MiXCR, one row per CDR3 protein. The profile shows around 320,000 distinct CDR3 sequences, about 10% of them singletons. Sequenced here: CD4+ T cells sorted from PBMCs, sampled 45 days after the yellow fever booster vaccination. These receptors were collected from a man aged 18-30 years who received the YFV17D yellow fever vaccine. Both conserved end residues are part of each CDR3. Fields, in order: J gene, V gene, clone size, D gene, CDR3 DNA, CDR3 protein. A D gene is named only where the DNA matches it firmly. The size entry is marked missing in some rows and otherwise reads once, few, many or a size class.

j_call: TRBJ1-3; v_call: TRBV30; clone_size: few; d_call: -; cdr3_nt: TGTGCCTGGAATATGGGTTTCTCTGGAAACACCATATATTTT; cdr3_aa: CAWNMGFSGNTIYF
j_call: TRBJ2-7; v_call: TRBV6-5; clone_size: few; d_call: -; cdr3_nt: TGTGCCAGCAGTTTTGGGCCAGAGCAGTACTTC; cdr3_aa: CASSFGPEQYF
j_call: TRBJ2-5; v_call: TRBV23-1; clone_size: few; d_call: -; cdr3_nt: TGCGCCAGCAGACCCTCAAGGGGGGGGCAAGAGACCCAGTACTTC; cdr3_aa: CASRPSRGGQETQYF
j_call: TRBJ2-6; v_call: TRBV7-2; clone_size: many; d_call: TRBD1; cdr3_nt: TGTGCCAGCAGCGCCGGCACAGGGGCTGGGGCCAACGTCCTGACTTTC; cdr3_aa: CASSAGTGAGANVLTF
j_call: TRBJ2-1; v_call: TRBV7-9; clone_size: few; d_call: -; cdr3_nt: TGTGCCAGCAGCTCGACTAGAAACAATGAGCAGTTCTTC; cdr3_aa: CASSSTRNNEQFF
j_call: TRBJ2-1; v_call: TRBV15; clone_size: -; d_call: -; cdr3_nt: TGTGCCACCAGCAGAGCCCCCCCGGGGAAGGGAGCGGATGAGCAGTTCTTC; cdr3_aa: CATSRAPPGKGADEQFF
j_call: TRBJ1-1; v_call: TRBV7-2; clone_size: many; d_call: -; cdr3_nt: TGTGCCAGCAGCCCTAGTCTAGCGAGACTTGAAGCTTTCTTT; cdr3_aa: CASSPSLARLEAFF
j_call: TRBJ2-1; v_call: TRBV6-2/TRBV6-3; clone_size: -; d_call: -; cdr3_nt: TGTGCCAGCAGTAGGGACTGGGGGCGGGTTGAGCAGTTCTTC; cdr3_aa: CASSRDWGRVEQFF
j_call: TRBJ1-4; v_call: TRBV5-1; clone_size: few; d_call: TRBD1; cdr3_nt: TGCGCCAGCAACTACGGGGACAGGAGTAATGAAAAACTGTTTTTT; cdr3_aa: CASNYGDRSNEKLFF
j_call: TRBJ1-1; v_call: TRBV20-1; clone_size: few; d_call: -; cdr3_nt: TGCAGTGCCAAGGGGGGCAGTGAAGCTTTCTTT; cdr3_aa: CSAKGGSEAFF
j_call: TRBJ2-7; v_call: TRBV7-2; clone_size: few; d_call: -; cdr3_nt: TGTGCCAGCAGCTTAGAAGGCGGACACTACGAGCAGTACTTC; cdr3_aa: CASSLEGGHYEQYF
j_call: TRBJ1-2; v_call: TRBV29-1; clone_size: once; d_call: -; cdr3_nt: TGCAGCGTTGTTGGGTCCAACGGCTACACCTTC; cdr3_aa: CSVVGSNGYTF